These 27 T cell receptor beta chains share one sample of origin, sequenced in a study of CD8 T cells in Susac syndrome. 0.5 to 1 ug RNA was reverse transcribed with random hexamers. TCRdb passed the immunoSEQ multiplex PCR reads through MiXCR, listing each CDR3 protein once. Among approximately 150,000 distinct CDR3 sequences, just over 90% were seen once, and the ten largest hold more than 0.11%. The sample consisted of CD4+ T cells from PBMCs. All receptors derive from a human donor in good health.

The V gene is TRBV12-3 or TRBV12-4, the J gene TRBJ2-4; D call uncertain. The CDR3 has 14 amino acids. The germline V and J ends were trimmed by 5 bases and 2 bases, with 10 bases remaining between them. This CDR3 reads CASSPFRTKNIQYF. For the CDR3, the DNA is TGTGCCAGCAGTCCGTTCCGAACCAAAAACATTCAGTACTTC.

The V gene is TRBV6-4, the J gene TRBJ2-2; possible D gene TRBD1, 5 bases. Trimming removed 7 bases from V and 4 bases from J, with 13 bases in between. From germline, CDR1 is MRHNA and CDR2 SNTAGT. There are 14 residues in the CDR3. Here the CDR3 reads CASKSQGSTGELFF. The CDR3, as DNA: TGTGCCAGCAAGTCCCAGGGAAGCACCGGGGAGCTGTTTTTT.

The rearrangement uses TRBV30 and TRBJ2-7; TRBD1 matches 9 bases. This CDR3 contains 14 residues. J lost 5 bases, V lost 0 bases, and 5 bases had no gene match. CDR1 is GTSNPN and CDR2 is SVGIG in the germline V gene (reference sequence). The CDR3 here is CAWSVHRGLDEQYF. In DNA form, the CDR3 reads TGTGCCTGGAGTGTACACAGGGGGCTCGACGAGCAGTACTTC.

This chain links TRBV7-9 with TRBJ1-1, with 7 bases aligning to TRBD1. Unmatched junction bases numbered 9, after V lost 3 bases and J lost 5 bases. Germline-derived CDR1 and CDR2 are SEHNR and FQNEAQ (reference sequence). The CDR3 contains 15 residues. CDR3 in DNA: TGTGCCAGCAGCTTCCCCGACAGGGTGGGGACTGAAGCTTTCTTT. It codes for CASSFPDRVGTEAFF.

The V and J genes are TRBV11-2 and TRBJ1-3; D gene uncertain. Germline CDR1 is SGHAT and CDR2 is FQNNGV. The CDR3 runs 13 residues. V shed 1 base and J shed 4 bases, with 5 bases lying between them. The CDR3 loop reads CASSLAPGNTIYF. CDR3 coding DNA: TGTGCCAGCAGCTTAGCCCCGGGAAACACCATATATTTT.

In DNA form, the CDR3 reads TGTGCCATCTCCCCCAGGGGCACCGGGGAGCTGTTTTTT. Translated: CAISPRGTGELFF. The rearrangement uses TRBV2 and TRBJ2-2; possibly TRBD1 for D (6 bases). From germline, CDR1 is SNHLY and CDR2 FYNNEI. This CDR3 spans 13 amino acids. V lost 10 bases and J lost 4, with 13 bases in between.

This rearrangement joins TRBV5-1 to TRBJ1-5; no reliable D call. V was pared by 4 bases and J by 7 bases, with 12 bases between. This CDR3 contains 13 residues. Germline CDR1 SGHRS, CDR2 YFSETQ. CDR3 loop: CASSLGNEQPQHF. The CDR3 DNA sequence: TGCGCCAGCAGCCTGGGGAACGAGCAGCCCCAGCATTTT.

The CDR3 is CASSVGGVADTQYF. In DNA, the CDR3 is TGTGCCAGCAGCGTAGGAGGGGTGGCAGATACGCAGTATTTT. V gene TRBV9 combines with J gene TRBJ2-3; tentatively, D is TRBD1 or TRBD2 (5 bases each). V shed 0 bases and J shed 4 bases, with 9 bases lying between them. Germline V CDR1 and CDR2: SGDLS, YYNGEE. CDR3 length: 14 amino acids.

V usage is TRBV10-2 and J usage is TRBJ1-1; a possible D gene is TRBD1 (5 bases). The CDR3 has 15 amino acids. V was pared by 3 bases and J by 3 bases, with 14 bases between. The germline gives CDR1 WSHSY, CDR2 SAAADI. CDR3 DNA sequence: TGCGCCAGCAGTGAACCACTGGGACTTTACACTGAAGCTTTCTTT. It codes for CASSEPLGLYTEAFF.

Written as DNA, the CDR3 is TGTGCCAGCAGCAAATACCCAGGGGCAGGGAAGGACTACGAGCAGTACTTC. Translation: CASSKYPGAGKDYEQYF. V is TRBV21-1 and J is TRBJ2-7; the table's D call, TRBD1, was not checked against the DNA. TRBV21-1 is termed a pseudogene. The CDR3 sequence is 17 residues long.

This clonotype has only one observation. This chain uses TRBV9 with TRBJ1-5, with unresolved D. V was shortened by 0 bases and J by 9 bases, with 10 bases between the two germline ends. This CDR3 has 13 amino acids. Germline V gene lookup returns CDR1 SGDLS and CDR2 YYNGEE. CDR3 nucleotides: TGTGCCAGCAGCGTAGCTTTGGCAGGGCCCCAGCATTTT. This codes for CASSVALAGPQHF.

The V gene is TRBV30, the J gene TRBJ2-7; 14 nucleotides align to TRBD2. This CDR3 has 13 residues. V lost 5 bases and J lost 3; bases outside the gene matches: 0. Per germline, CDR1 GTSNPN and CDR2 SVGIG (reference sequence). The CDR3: CAWGLAGGYEQYF. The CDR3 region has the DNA TGTGCCTGGGGACTAGCGGGGGGCTACGAGCAGTACTTC.

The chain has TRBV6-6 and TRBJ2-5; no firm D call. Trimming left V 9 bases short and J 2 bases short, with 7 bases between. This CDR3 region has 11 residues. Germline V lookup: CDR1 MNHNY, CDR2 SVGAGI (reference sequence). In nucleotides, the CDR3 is TGTGCCAGTGCTCGTCAAGAGACCCAGTACTTC. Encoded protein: CASARQETQYF.

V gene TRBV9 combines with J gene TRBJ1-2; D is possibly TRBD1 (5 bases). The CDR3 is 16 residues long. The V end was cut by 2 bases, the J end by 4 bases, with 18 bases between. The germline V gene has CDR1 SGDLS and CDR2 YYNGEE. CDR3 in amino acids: CASSVGVGGSGYGYTF. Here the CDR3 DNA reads TGTGCCAGCAGCGTGGGGGTCGGAGGTTCTGGCTATGGCTACACCTTC.

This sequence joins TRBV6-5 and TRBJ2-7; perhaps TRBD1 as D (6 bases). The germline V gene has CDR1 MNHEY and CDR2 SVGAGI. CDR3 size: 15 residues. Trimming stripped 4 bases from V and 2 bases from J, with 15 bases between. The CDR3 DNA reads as TGTGCCAGCAGTTCCCCGGGACAAACCACCTACGAGCAGTACTTC. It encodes CASSSPGQTTYEQYF.

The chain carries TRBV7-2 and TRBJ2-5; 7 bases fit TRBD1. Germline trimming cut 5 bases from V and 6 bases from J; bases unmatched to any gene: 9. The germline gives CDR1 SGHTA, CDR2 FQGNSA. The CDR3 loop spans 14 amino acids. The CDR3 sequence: CASSQDRWEQTQYF. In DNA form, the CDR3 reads TGTGCCAGCAGCCAGGACAGGTGGGAGCAGACCCAGTACTTC.

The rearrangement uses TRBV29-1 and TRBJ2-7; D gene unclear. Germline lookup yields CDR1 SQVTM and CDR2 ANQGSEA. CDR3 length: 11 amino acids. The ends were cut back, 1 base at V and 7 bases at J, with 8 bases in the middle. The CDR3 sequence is CSVEVYSEQYF. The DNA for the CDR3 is TGCAGCGTTGAAGTCTACAGTGAGCAGTACTTC.

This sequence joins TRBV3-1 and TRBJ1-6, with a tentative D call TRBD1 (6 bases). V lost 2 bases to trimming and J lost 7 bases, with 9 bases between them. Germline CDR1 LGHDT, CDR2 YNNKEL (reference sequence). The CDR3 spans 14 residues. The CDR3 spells CASSQRQVNSPLHF. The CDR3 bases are TGTGCCAGCAGCCAAAGACAGGTGAATTCACCCCTCCACTTT.

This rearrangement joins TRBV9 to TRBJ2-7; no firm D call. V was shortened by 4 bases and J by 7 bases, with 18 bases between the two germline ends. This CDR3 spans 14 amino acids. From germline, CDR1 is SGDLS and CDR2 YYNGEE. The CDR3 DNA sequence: TGTGCCAGCAGCTTTGATGCGACCCAAAGTGAGCAGTACTTC. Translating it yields CASSFDATQSEQYF.

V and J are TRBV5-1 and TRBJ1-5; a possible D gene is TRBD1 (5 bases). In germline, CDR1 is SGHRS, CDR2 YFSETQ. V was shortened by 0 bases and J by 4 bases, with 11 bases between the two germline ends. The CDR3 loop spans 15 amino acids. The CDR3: CASSLGGVPNQPQHF. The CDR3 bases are TGCGCCAGCAGCTTGGGAGGGGTCCCAAATCAGCCCCAGCATTTT.

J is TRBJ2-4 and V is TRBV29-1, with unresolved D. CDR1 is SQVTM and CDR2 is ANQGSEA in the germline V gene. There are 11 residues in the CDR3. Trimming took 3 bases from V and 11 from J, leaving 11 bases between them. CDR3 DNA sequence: TGCAGCGTTGAGATATTTCAGCTTCAGTACTTC. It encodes CSVEIFQLQYF.

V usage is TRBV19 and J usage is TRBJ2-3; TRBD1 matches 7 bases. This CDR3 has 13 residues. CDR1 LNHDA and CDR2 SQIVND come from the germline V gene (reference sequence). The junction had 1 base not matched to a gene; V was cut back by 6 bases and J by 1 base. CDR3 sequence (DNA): TGTGCCAGTAGCGACAGGGGCACAGATACGCAGTATTTT. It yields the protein CASSDRGTDTQYF.

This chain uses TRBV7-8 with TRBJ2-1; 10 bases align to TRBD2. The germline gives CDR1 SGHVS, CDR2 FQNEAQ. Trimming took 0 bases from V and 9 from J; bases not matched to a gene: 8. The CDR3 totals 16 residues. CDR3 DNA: TGTGCCAGCAGCTTAGCGCGAGCGGGGGGGGCGGTTGAGCAGTTCTTC. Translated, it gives CASSLARAGGAVEQFF.

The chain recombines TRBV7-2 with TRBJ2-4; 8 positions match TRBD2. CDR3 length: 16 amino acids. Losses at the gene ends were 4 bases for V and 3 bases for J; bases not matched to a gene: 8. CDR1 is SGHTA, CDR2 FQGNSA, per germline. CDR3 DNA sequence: TGTGCCAGCAGCTCCTTGGGAGCGGGGGTCAAAAACATTCAGTACTTC. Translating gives CASSSLGAGVKNIQYF.

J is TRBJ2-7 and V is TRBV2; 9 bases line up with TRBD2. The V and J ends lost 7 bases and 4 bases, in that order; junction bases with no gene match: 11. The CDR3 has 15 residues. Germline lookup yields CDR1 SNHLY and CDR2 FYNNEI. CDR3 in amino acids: CASTWGGGAIYEQYF. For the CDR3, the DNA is TGTGCCAGCACCTGGGGCGGGGGGGCTATTTACGAGCAGTACTTC.

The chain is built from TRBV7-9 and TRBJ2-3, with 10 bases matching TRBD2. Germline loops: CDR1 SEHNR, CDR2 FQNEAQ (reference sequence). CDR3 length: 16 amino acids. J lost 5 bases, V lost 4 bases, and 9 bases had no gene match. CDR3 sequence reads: CASSSASGGEIDTQYF. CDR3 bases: TGTGCCAGCAGCTCTGCCAGCGGGGGGGAAATAGATACGCAGTATTTT.

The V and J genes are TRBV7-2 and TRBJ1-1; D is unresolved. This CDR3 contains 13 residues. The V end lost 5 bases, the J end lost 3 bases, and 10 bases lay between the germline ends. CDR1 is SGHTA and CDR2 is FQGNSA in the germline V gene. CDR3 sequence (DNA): TGTGCCAGCAGCGTTTCTAAGTACACTGAAGCTTTCTTT. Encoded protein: CASSVSKYTEAFF.